This record concerns one TCR beta chain sequence. As yet, its antigen is unknown. The CDR3 loop spans 13 amino acids. Germline loops: CDR1 LNHDA, CDR2 SQIVND (reference sequence). V lost 6 bases to trimming and J lost 7 bases; unmatched junction nucleotides: 7. This sample was included in a study of lymphopenia after photon versus proton radiotherapy. General observations from the study: Post-nadir TCR diversity decline inversely tracked overall survival among those who died. Under photons, naive T cells and diversity fell while effector/memory populations rose. Only patients who died were analyzed for survival; proton advantage is unproven.

The method was immunoSEQ multiplex PCR; TCRdb's version includes in-frame clones alone and lacks a portion of them. The table shows under 65,000 clones, with approximately 88% occurring only once. This clonotype originated in a man aged 60-69 years with pancreatic cancer. Sample: peripheral blood, taken from a patient treated with proton-based radiotherapy. This rearrangement joins TRBV19 to TRBJ1-1, with 8 nucleotides matching TRBD1. CDR3 bases: TGTGCCAGTAGACCTCAGGGGGCGGGTGAAGCTTTCTTT. It specifies CASRPQGAGEAFF.